This TCR beta chain emerged from a study of breast tumors, draining lymph nodes, adjacent tissues. Study observations and caveats: Tumor TCR diversity was below lymph nodes but above nontumor tissue. That most tumor T cells come from lymph nodes remained unproven. Luminal-like breast cancer showed significantly greater tumor-nontumor repertoire similarity than basal-like breast cancer did.

The lymph nodes were axillary draining lymph nodes from breast cancer patients. TCRdb analysed the multiplex PCR reads with MiXCR anew, one entry per CDR3 protein. The sample shows about 230,000 distinct CDR3 sequences, approximately 29% of them seen only once. The CDR3 spans 17 residues. The V gene end was trimmed by 5 bases and the J gene end by 1 base; junction bases not matched to a gene: 5. Germline-derived CDR1 and CDR2 are SGHNT and YENEEA. This clonotype was observed many times. The target antigen is unknown. The sequencing input was axillary lymph node tissue. This chain uses TRBV11-3 with TRBJ2-3; 14 bases are shared with TRBD2. The receptor was derived from a female donor with breast cancer. Some clones in this sample may be carry-over from other donors' samples. The CDR3 is CASSPGLAGEGTDTQYF. CDR3 DNA sequence: TGTGCCAGCAGCCCGGGACTAGCGGGAGAGGGCACAGATACGCAGTATTTT.